A selection of T cell receptor beta chains follows, all from one sample in a study of blood T cell repertoires in COVID-19. Repertoires were generated with immunoSEQ multiplex PCR, while TCRdb's copy carries only in-frame clones and drops some. The profile covers more than 80,000 clones, with approximately 80% appearing a single time and around 14% taken by the ten largest. Sequencing used peripheral blood. These receptors all stem from an older woman with acute or convalescent COVID-19. Both conserved end residues are part of each CDR3. D genes are given only for firm matches. For some rows the clone size is stated as once, few or many, or as a class when expanded; others skip it.

V gene: TRBV28
J gene: TRBJ2-1
D gene: TRBD2
clone size: -
CDR3 DNA: TGTGCCAGCGGTTGGCTAGCGGGAGGACTTGAGCAGTTCTTC
CDR3 protein: CASGWLAGGLEQFF

V gene: TRBV25-1
J gene: TRBJ1-5
D gene: -
clone size: -
CDR3 DNA: TGTGCCAGCAGTGAAAACGGGAGGAGTCAGCCCCAGCATTTT
CDR3 protein: CASSENGRSQPQHF

V gene: TRBV11-2
J gene: TRBJ2-1
D gene: TRBD2
clone size: few
CDR3 DNA: TGTGCCAGCAGCTTAGGACTAGCGGGGGCCCCTTACAATGAGCAGTTCTTC
CDR3 protein: CASSLGLAGAPYNEQFF

V gene: TRBV7-3
J gene: TRBJ2-6
D gene: -
clone size: few
CDR3 DNA: TGTGCCAGCAGCTCTAACGCTGTATCCAACGTCCTGACTTTC
CDR3 protein: CASSSNAVSNVLTF

V gene: TRBV14
J gene: TRBJ1-1
D gene: -
clone size: -
CDR3 DNA: TGTGCCAGCAGCCGGCTGTCTACAGGTTCGAACACTGAAGCTTTCTTT
CDR3 protein: CASSRLSTGSNTEAFF

V gene: TRBV5-1
J gene: TRBJ2-7
D gene: TRBD1
clone size: -
CDR3 DNA: TGCGCCAGCAGCTTGGACAGGGGCACATACGAGCAGTACTTC
CDR3 protein: CASSLDRGTYEQYF

V gene: TRBV5-8
J gene: TRBJ1-1
D gene: -
clone size: -
CDR3 DNA: TGTGCCAGCAGCTCCGGGGATTCGAACACTGAAGCTTTCTTT
CDR3 protein: CASSSGDSNTEAFF

V gene: TRBV12-5
J gene: TRBJ1-2
D gene: TRBD1
clone size: few
CDR3 DNA: TGTGCTAGTGGTTTACCGACAGGGACCCTCTATGGCTACACCTTC
CDR3 protein: CASGLPTGTLYGYTF

V gene: TRBV9
J gene: TRBJ2-1
D gene: -
clone size: once
CDR3 DNA: TGTGCCAGCAGCGTAGACGCAGGGTCATCCTACAATGAGCAGTTCTTC
CDR3 protein: CASSVDAGSSYNEQFF

V gene: TRBV6-6
J gene: TRBJ1-5
D gene: -
clone size: once
CDR3 DNA: TGTGCCAGCAGGCTACGGGAGGGGGGCAATCAGCCCCAGCATTTT
CDR3 protein: CASRLREGGNQPQHF

V gene: TRBV5-8
J gene: TRBJ2-5
D gene: TRBD1
clone size: -
CDR3 DNA: TGTGCCAGCAGCCGGGGACAGCCGTACCAAGAGACCCAGTACTTC
CDR3 protein: CASSRGQPYQETQYF

V gene: TRBV13
J gene: TRBJ2-2
D gene: TRBD2
clone size: -
CDR3 DNA: TGTGCCAGCAGCACTAGTGGGGGGGAGGGCCACCTGAACACCGGGGAGCTGTTTTTT
CDR3 protein: CASSTSGGEGHLNTGELFF

V gene: TRBV7-9
J gene: TRBJ1-1
D gene: -
clone size: once
CDR3 DNA: TGTGCCAGCAGCTTAGAGGCAGGGATGACTGAAGCTTTCTTT
CDR3 protein: CASSLEAGMTEAFF

V gene: TRBV5-1
J gene: TRBJ1-5
D gene: TRBD1
clone size: -
CDR3 DNA: TGCGCCAGCAGCAGCGGACAGGACAATCAGCCCCAGCATTTT
CDR3 protein: CASSSGQDNQPQHF

V gene: TRBV11-2
J gene: TRBJ2-7
D gene: TRBD2
clone size: -
CDR3 DNA: TGTGCCAGCAGCTTGGGGGGGGTAAGCGAGCAGTACTTC
CDR3 protein: CASSLGGVSEQYF

V gene: TRBV5-1
J gene: TRBJ1-4
D gene: -
clone size: -
CDR3 DNA: TGCGCCAGCAGACGGGACTGGGTGGATAATGAAAAACTGTTTTTT
CDR3 protein: CASRRDWVDNEKLFF

V gene: TRBV18
J gene: TRBJ1-1
D gene: -
clone size: -
CDR3 DNA: TGTGCCAGCTCACCTTTAGCTCACAGGGACACTGAAGCTTTCTTT
CDR3 protein: CASSPLAHRDTEAFF

V gene: TRBV28
J gene: TRBJ1-4
D gene: -
clone size: -
CDR3 DNA: TGTGCCAGCAGTCCAGGGCCCCCTGAAAAACTGTTTTTT
CDR3 protein: CASSPGPPEKLFF

V gene: TRBV6-2/TRBV6-3
J gene: TRBJ2-1
D gene: TRBD1
clone size: once
CDR3 DNA: TGTGCCAGCAGTCCAGCTCGATCCGGGACAGCTTACAATGAGCAGTTCTTC
CDR3 protein: CASSPARSGTAYNEQFF

V gene: TRBV2
J gene: TRBJ2-7
D gene: TRBD2
clone size: -
CDR3 DNA: TGTGCCAGCAGTGGGACTAGCGGGGGGTACGAGCAGTACTTC
CDR3 protein: CASSGTSGGYEQYF

V gene: TRBV30
J gene: TRBJ2-5
D gene: -
clone size: -
CDR3 DNA: TGTGCCTGGAGTAGAAAGAGCTCCGAGACCCAGTACTTC
CDR3 protein: CAWSRKSSETQYF

V gene: TRBV9
J gene: TRBJ1-1
D gene: -
clone size: few
CDR3 DNA: TGTGCCAGCAGCGTCAAGGAGGGCAGCGGCACTGAAGCTTTCTTT
CDR3 protein: CASSVKEGSGTEAFF

V gene: TRBV4-2
J gene: TRBJ2-7
D gene: -
clone size: -
CDR3 DNA: TGTGCCAGCAGCCAAGGAGCAGGGTCCTCCTTCGAGCAGTACTTC
CDR3 protein: CASSQGAGSSFEQYF

V gene: TRBV12-3/TRBV12-4
J gene: TRBJ1-1
D gene: -
clone size: -
CDR3 DNA: TGTGCCAGCAGTAGATCGGACATTCCGGCCGCTTTCTTT
CDR3 protein: CASSRSDIPAAFF

V gene: TRBV7-2
J gene: TRBJ2-5
D gene: TRBD2
clone size: few
CDR3 DNA: TGTGCCAGCAGTGAACGGGGGGGCCTGGGGACCCAGTACTTC
CDR3 protein: CASSERGGLGTQYF

V gene: TRBV3-1/TRBV3-2
J gene: TRBJ2-7
D gene: TRBD1
clone size: -
CDR3 DNA: TGTGCCAGCAGCTACACAGGGGGGTCCTACGAGCAGTACTTC
CDR3 protein: CASSYTGGSYEQYF

V gene: TRBV2
J gene: TRBJ1-4
D gene: TRBD1
clone size: -
CDR3 DNA: TGTGCCAGCAGTGCGAGCGTAACAGGGGGCGGTGAAAAACTGTTTTTT
CDR3 protein: CASSASVTGGGEKLFF

V gene: TRBV6-5
J gene: TRBJ1-1
D gene: TRBD1
clone size: -
CDR3 DNA: TGTGCCAGCAGTCTGACAGGGGGTCTCACTGAAGCTTTCTTT
CDR3 protein: CASSLTGGLTEAFF

V gene: TRBV2
J gene: TRBJ2-2
D gene: TRBD1
clone size: -
CDR3 DNA: TGTGCCAGCAGTGTAAGGCGACAGGGGGCCGGGGAGCTGTTTTTT
CDR3 protein: CASSVRRQGAGELFF

V gene: TRBV7-2
J gene: TRBJ1-2
D gene: TRBD1
clone size: -
CDR3 DNA: TGTGCCAGCAGCATCCGGACAGGGGGAATTCTTGGCTACACCTTC
CDR3 protein: CASSIRTGGILGYTF

V gene: TRBV7-2
J gene: TRBJ2-2
D gene: -
clone size: -
CDR3 DNA: TGTGCCAGCAGCTCAGTGAACACCGGGGAGCTGTTTTTT
CDR3 protein: CASSSVNTGELFF

V gene: TRBV2
J gene: TRBJ2-2
D gene: -
clone size: -
CDR3 DNA: TGTGCCAGCAGTGGCTGGGGGCCGAACACCGGGGAGCTGTTTTTT
CDR3 protein: CASSGWGPNTGELFF

V gene: TRBV5-1
J gene: TRBJ1-1
D gene: -
clone size: -
CDR3 DNA: TGCGCCAGCAGCTTGATATCGAGGACTGAAGCTTTCTTT
CDR3 protein: CASSLISRTEAFF

V gene: TRBV5-1
J gene: TRBJ1-2
D gene: -
clone size: few
CDR3 DNA: TGCGCCAGCAGCTTGAGTGAGTCGGAGGGTGGCTACACCTTC
CDR3 protein: CASSLSESEGGYTF

V gene: TRBV6-1
J gene: TRBJ1-5
D gene: -
clone size: -
CDR3 DNA: TGTGCCAGCAGTGAAGAGACTGGGAGCAATCAGCCCCAGCATTTT
CDR3 protein: CASSEETGSNQPQHF

V gene: TRBV2
J gene: TRBJ2-1
D gene: TRBD2
clone size: once
CDR3 DNA: TGTGCCAGCGTTGCCCCCGGGGGGGCCCACAATGAGCAGTTCTTC
CDR3 protein: CASVAPGGAHNEQFF

V gene: TRBV2
J gene: TRBJ2-3
D gene: -
clone size: -
CDR3 DNA: TGTGCCGGAAAAGGACAGACAAGCACAGATACGCAGTATTTT
CDR3 protein: CAGKGQTSTDTQYF

V gene: TRBV2
J gene: TRBJ1-3
D gene: -
clone size: once
CDR3 DNA: TGTGCCAGCAGTTTAGACGGACAAGACTCTGGAAACACCATATATTTT
CDR3 protein: CASSLDGQDSGNTIYF

V gene: TRBV20-1
J gene: TRBJ1-5
D gene: -
clone size: once
CDR3 DNA: TGCAGTGCTAGTAATCCAGGGTTCAATCAGCCCCAGCATTTT
CDR3 protein: CSASNPGFNQPQHF

V gene: TRBV5-5
J gene: TRBJ1-1
D gene: -
clone size: -
CDR3 DNA: TGTGCCAGCAGCTTGGCAATAGGGGAACCGGGCACTGAAGCTTTCTTT
CDR3 protein: CASSLAIGEPGTEAFF

V gene: TRBV30
J gene: TRBJ2-1
D gene: -
clone size: -
CDR3 DNA: TGTGCCTGGACCTCGGACAGTGTTTACAATGAGCAGTTCTTC
CDR3 protein: CAWTSDSVYNEQFF

V gene: TRBV9
J gene: TRBJ1-2
D gene: TRBD1
clone size: once
CDR3 DNA: TGTGCCAGCAGCGTACAGGGGGTCGGCAACTATGGCTACACCTTC
CDR3 protein: CASSVQGVGNYGYTF

V gene: TRBV5-8
J gene: TRBJ2-2
D gene: -
clone size: -
CDR3 DNA: TGTGCCAGCAGCTTGGTGCGAGATACGAACACCGGGGAGCTGTTTTTT
CDR3 protein: CASSLVRDTNTGELFF

V gene: TRBV19
J gene: TRBJ1-5
D gene: TRBD1
clone size: -
CDR3 DNA: TGTGCCAGTAGTATAGAGACGACAGGGCTTAGCAATCAGCCCCAGCATTTT
CDR3 protein: CASSIETTGLSNQPQHF

V gene: TRBV19
J gene: TRBJ1-5
D gene: TRBD1
clone size: -
CDR3 DNA: TGTGCCAGTAGTATCCCACAGGGGGGCCTCAATCAGCCCCAGCATTTT
CDR3 protein: CASSIPQGGLNQPQHF

V gene: TRBV11-2
J gene: TRBJ1-1
D gene: -
clone size: -
CDR3 DNA: TGTGCCAGCAGCTTTACTAGGACTCTAGAAGCTTTCTTT
CDR3 protein: CASSFTRTLEAFF

V gene: TRBV6-5
J gene: TRBJ2-5
D gene: -
clone size: -
CDR3 DNA: TGTGCCAGCAGTAAGGCGGGGCGCGAGACCCAGTACTTC
CDR3 protein: CASSKAGRETQYF

V gene: TRBV12-3/TRBV12-4
J gene: TRBJ2-2
D gene: -
clone size: once
CDR3 DNA: TGTGCCAGCGTGGGGCAGGTAGAGCTGTTTTTT
CDR3 protein: CASVGQVELFF

V gene: TRBV12-5
J gene: TRBJ2-1
D gene: TRBD1
clone size: -
CDR3 DNA: TGTGCTAGTGGGCGGACAGGGAGCTCCTACAATGAGCAGTTCTTC
CDR3 protein: CASGRTGSSYNEQFF

V gene: TRBV5-1
J gene: TRBJ1-4
D gene: TRBD1
clone size: once
CDR3 DNA: TGCGCCAGCAGCTCGGGACAGGGGAGCACTAATGAAAAACTGTTTTTT
CDR3 protein: CASSSGQGSTNEKLFF

V gene: TRBV5-6
J gene: TRBJ1-5
D gene: TRBD1
clone size: -
CDR3 DNA: TGTGCCAGCAGTCGGACAGGGGGGTTCGTGGCCCAGCATTTT
CDR3 protein: CASSRTGGFVAQHF

V gene: TRBV19
J gene: TRBJ2-7
D gene: TRBD2
clone size: -
CDR3 DNA: TGTGCCAGTAGTATAGACGGACTAGCGGGAGGGCGAGAGCAGTACTTC
CDR3 protein: CASSIDGLAGGREQYF